Below, 22 T cell receptor beta chains from the same sample are listed, as sequenced in a study of control samples from healthy donors and cancer patients. Produced via immunoSEQ multiplex PCR; TCRdb's table is partial and in-frame only. This table has 190,000 or so clones, approximately 92% appearing once. Sequencing input: blood. The receptors were sampled from a man aged 18 to 29 in good health.

This clone was picked up many times. J is TRBJ1-2 and V is TRBV6-5; 8 bases match TRBD1. In germline, CDR1 is MNHEY, CDR2 SVGAGI. The CDR3 runs to 14 residues. V lost 6 bases to trimming and J lost 6 bases; unmatched junction nucleotides: 9. The CDR3 spells CASRNGQGVHGYTF. The CDR3 DNA sequence: TGTGCCAGCAGGAATGGACAGGGAGTCCATGGCTACACCTTC.

The chain is built from TRBV12-3 or TRBV12-4 and TRBJ1-1; D not resolved. Trimming cost V 3 bases and J 7 bases, with 12 bases left between them. The CDR3 length is 13 residues. CDR3 nucleotides: TGTGCCAGCAGTTTTCAGACATTCGGTGAAGCTTTCTTT. Amino acids: CASSFQTFGEAFF.

The chain has TRBV4-2 and TRBJ2-5, with 14 positions matching TRBD2. The CDR3 length is 18 residues. The V gene end was trimmed by 3 bases and the J gene end by 0 bases; junction bases not matched to a gene: 6. Germline V gene data show CDR1 as LGHNA and CDR2 as YNFKEQ. The CDR3 sequence: CASSQGTSGGPYQETQYF. For the CDR3, the DNA is TGTGCCAGCAGCCAGGGGACTAGCGGGGGCCCGTACCAAGAGACCCAGTACTTC.

V is TRBV19 and J is TRBJ1-6, with D maybe TRBD1 (6 bases). V dropped 3 bases and J dropped 4 bases, with 13 bases sitting between them. The germline V gene has CDR1 LNHDA and CDR2 SQIVND (reference sequence). The CDR3 loop spans 16 amino acids. The CDR3 DNA is TGTGCCAGTAGTATCCGGGACACTTCGTATAATTCACCCCTCCACTTT. It codes for CASSIRDTSYNSPLHF. Full variable domain (remainder filled in from reference TRBV19 and TRBJ1-6): DGGITQSPKYLFRKEGQNVTLSCEQNLNHDAMYWYRQDPGQGLRLIYYSQIVNDFQKGDIAEGYSVSREKKESFPLTVTSAQKNPTAFYLCASSIRDTSYNSPLHFGNGTRLTVT.

The chain employs TRBV5-4 and TRBJ1-1; TRBD1 matches at 8 bases. The CDR3 spans 14 residues. Germline assignment: CDR1 SGHNT and CDR2 YYREEE (reference sequence). V lost 4 bases, J lost 9 bases, and 11 bases stayed unmatched. The CDR3 spells CASSHPGQDQKAFF. The CDR3 DNA follows: TGTGCCAGCAGCCATCCGGGACAGGATCAAAAAGCTTTCTTT.

Details on this clone: Other nucleotide sequences in the sample specify the same CDR3. The chain combines TRBV3-1 (or the pseudogene TRBV3-2) with TRBJ1-1, with unresolved D. Germline lookup yields CDR1 LGHDT and CDR2 YNNKEL (reference sequence). The CDR3 consists of 12 residues. The germline V and J ends were trimmed by 5 bases and 4 bases, with 8 bases remaining between them. CDR3: CASSTRSTEAFF. The CDR3 nucleotides read TGTGCCAGCAGCACGCGGAGCACTGAAGCTTTCTTT.

This sequence joins TRBV30 and TRBJ1-1, with TRBD1 matching 7 bases. Germline lookup yields CDR1 GTSNPN and CDR2 SVGIG (reference sequence). CDR3 length: 12 residues. V lost 5 bases and J lost 1; bases outside the gene matches: 1. The CDR3: CAWGQENTEAFF. Here the CDR3 DNA reads TGTGCCTGGGGACAGGAGAACACTGAAGCTTTCTTT.

This chain links TRBV2 with TRBJ2-2; 9 nucleotides match TRBD1. Germline-derived CDR1 and CDR2 are SNHLY and FYNNEI. The CDR3 has 15 amino acids. V was pared by 6 bases and J by 1 base, with 3 bases of the junction left unmatched. This chain's CDR3 is CASRDRGRNTGELFF. DNA for the CDR3: TGTGCCAGCAGGGACAGGGGACGGAACACCGGGGAGCTGTTTTTT.

This clone has more than one count but fewer than ten. The gene calls are TRBV2 and TRBJ1-5; possible D gene TRBD1, 5 bases. The CDR3 covers 14 residues. Germline values: CDR1 SNHLY, CDR2 FYNNEI. Trimming left V 5 bases short and J 7 bases short, with 15 bases between. This CDR3 reads CASSPQGFNQPQHF. CDR3 DNA sequence: TGTGCCAGCAGTCCCCAGGGTTTCAACCAGCCCCAGCATTTT.

The chain joins TRBV5-1 to TRBJ1-4, with 8 nucleotides matching TRBD1. The CDR3 runs 14 residues. J gave up 8 bases and V 5 bases, and 8 bases lay outside the gene matches. Germline lookup yields CDR1 SGHRS and CDR2 YFSETQ. CDR3 protein: CASRPGTGGEKLFF. CDR3 in DNA: TGCGCCAGCAGACCCGGGACAGGAGGCGAAAAACTGTTTTTT.

V is TRBV9 and J is TRBJ2-2; 10 bases match TRBD2. CDR1 SGDLS and CDR2 YYNGEE come from the germline V gene. V shed 1 base and J 2 bases; nucleotides not matched to a gene: 8. The CDR3 contains 18 residues. The CDR3 DNA follows: TGTGCCAGCAGCGTATCCCCTAGCGGGGGAGCAAACACCGGGGAGCTGTTTTTT. Protein sequence: CASSVSPSGGANTGELFF.

The chain employs TRBV19 and TRBJ1-3, with D possibly matching TRBD1 (5 bases). Germline CDR1 reads LNHDA; CDR2 reads SQIVND (reference sequence). V was shortened by 5 bases and J by 0 bases, with 14 bases between the two germline ends. The CDR3 length is 16 residues. The CDR3, as DNA: TGTGCCAGTAGTGGGACGGGACTTTACTCTGGAAACACCATATATTTT. It is translated as CASSGTGLYSGNTIYF.

This clone has just one count. The V and J genes are TRBV7-8 and TRBJ1-1, with 8 bases fitting TRBD1. The CDR3 has 13 residues. The germline gives CDR1 SGHVS, CDR2 FQNEAQ. The junction had 6 bases not matched to a gene; V was cut back by 5 bases and J by 7 bases. CDR3 nucleotides: TGTGCCAGCAGCCACGGGACAGGCTATGAAGCTTTCTTT. Its protein is CASSHGTGYEAFF. Supplemented by reference TRBV7-8 and TRBJ1-1, the full variable domain reads GAGVSQSPRYKVAKRGQDVALRCDPISGHVSLFWYQQALGQGPEFLTYFQNEAQLDKSGLPSDRFFAERPEGSVSTLKIQRTQQEDSAVYLCASSHGTGYEAFFGQGTRLTVV.

The chain carries TRBV6-5 and TRBJ1-5; TRBD1 might be the D (6 bases). The CDR3 is 15 amino acids. CDR1 is MNHEY and CDR2 is SVGAGI in the germline V gene. Trimming shortened V by 7 bases and J by 5 bases, and 18 bases separated the two germline ends. This CDR3 reads CASTDAQGKDQPQHF. The CDR3 DNA sequence: TGTGCCAGCACCGACGCACAGGGAAAGGATCAGCCCCAGCATTTT.

The CDR3 DNA reads TGTGCCAGCAGTACTCATTTCGCGCGGGGGAGGACCTACAATGAGCAGTTCTTC. This sequence encodes CASSTHFARGRTYNEQFF. This chain links TRBV2 with TRBJ2-1; TRBD2 matches at 7 bases. V dropped 5 bases and J dropped 2; count of bases not matched to a gene: 15. This CDR3 has 18 residues. Germline V gene data show CDR1 as SNHLY and CDR2 as FYNNEI.

This clone has only one observation. J is TRBJ1-3 and V is TRBV2, with a possible D match to TRBD1 (5 bases). V was shortened by 5 bases and J by 4 bases, with 12 bases between the two germline ends. The CDR3 is 14 amino acids. CDR1 SNHLY and CDR2 FYNNEI come from the germline V gene. CDR3 sequence reads: CASSPSGTGNTIYF. Written as DNA, the CDR3 is TGTGCCAGCAGTCCCTCAGGGACCGGAAACACCATATATTTT.

The chain uses TRBV7-3 and TRBJ2-7, with D maybe TRBD2 (5 bases). Trimming took 2 bases from V and 6 from J, leaving 11 bases between them. CDR3 length equals 13 residues. Looked up from germline, CDR1 is SGHTA and CDR2 is FQGTGA. The CDR3 DNA is TGTGCCAGCAGCTTAGAGGGAGCCGGCGAGCAGTACTTC. Translated: CASSLEGAGEQYF.

V and J are TRBV7-6 and TRBJ2-5; the D gene is possibly TRBD1 (6 bases). The germline CDR1 and CDR2 sequences are SGHVS and FNYEAQ. V dropped 4 bases and J dropped 2 bases, with 14 bases sitting between them. This CDR3 spans 15 amino acids. The CDR3 loop is CASSSTGTSQETQYF. In nucleotides, the CDR3 is TGTGCCAGCAGCTCAACCGGGACATCTCAAGAGACCCAGTACTTC. The entire variable domain, with the rest obtained from reference TRBV7-6 and TRBJ2-5, is as follows: GAGVSQSPRYKVTKRGQDVALRCDPISGHVSLYWYRQALGQGPEFLTYFNYEAQQDKSGLPNDRFSAERPEGSISTLTIQRTEQRDSAMYRCASSSTGTSQETQYFGPGTRLLVL.

The CDR3 reads CASSERQGTYNEQFF. CDR3 coding DNA: TGTGCCAGCAGTGAAAGACAGGGGACCTACAATGAGCAGTTCTTC. The chain joins TRBV2 to TRBJ2-1, with 8 bases aligning to TRBD1. Germline CDR1 reads SNHLY; CDR2 reads FYNNEI. The CDR3 length is 15 residues. V was clipped by 2 bases and J by 2 bases; unmatched bases: 2.

This clone was observed a single time. The V gene is TRBV6-5, the J gene TRBJ1-2; D may be TRBD1 (6 bases). With 0 bases removed from V and 6 bases from J, the gap between germline ends came to 14 bases. CDR3 length equals 15 residues. Germline values: CDR1 MNHEY, CDR2 SVGAGI. CDR3 nucleotide sequence: TGTGCCAGCAGTTACTCGAGTACGAGGGGGGATGGCTACACCTTC. Translated: CASSYSSTRGDGYTF.

The chain uses TRBV11-1 and TRBJ1-3; D is unresolved. The length of the CDR3 is 14 residues. CDR1 and CDR2 from the germline V gene are SGHAT and FQDESV (reference sequence). Trimming stripped 3 bases from V and 2 bases from J, with 8 bases between. The CDR3 is CASSFFGPGNTIYF. Written as DNA, the CDR3 is TGTGCCAGCAGCTTTTTCGGACCTGGAAACACCATATATTTT.

The gene calls are TRBV28 and TRBJ1-6; a weak D match, TRBD1 (5 bases). Trimming pared 10 bases from V and 8 bases from J, leaving 18 bases between. The germline gives CDR1 MDHEN, CDR2 SYDVKM. The CDR3 is made up of 14 amino acids. The CDR3 loop is CATSVEGYDSPLHF. The DNA of the CDR3 is TGTGCCACCAGCGTGGAGGGGTACGATTCACCCCTCCACTTT.